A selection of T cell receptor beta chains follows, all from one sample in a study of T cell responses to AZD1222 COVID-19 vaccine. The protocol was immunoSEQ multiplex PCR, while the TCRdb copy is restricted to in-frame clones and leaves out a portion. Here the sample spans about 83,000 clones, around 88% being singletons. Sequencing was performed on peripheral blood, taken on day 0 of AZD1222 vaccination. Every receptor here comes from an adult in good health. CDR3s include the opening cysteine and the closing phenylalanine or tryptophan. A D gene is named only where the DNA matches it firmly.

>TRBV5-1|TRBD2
CASSLGLAIETQYF
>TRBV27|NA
CASSETGSAGYTF
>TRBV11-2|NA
CASSQTGVHNEQFF
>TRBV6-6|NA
CASRFGLGAYEQYF
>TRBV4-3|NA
CASSSPQVYGYTF
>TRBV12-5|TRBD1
CASGFTGGAGWGYTF
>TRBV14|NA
CASSQEATIGTQYF
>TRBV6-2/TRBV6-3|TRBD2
CASSYPGGGSSYEQYF
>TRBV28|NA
CASRRTGSLAFF
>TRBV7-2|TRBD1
CASSLVAGQAHYGYTF
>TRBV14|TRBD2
CASSLLTERLAVEQYF
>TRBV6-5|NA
CASREGANEKLFF
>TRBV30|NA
CAWSVLGTEAFF
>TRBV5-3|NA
CARSKGYIAKNIQYF
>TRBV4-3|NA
CASSQDWKGSGYGYTF
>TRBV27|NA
CASLSSGGPTDTQYF
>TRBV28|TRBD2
CASSLGGGLGDTQYF
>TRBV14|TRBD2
CASSQVASGGANTQYF
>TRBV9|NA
CASSVGDLGSYNSPLHF
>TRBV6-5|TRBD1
CASSYGTGAPDTQYF
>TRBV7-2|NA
CASSLTGGAQPQHF
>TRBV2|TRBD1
CARQVTGAIGYGSPLHF
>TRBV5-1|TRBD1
CASSLTGTVNYGYTF
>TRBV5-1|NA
CASSLDSRYNEQFF
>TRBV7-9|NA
CASSLHQGMESNQPQHF
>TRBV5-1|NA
CASSLGAPLNTEAFF
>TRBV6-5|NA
CASSSQFQLNGYTF
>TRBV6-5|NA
CASSWTENYGYTF
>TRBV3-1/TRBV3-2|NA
CASSPQGGIYNEQFF
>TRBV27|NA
CASSRSNREQYF
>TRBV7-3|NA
CASSLIGGTYNEQFF
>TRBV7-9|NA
CASSPTEGGNTIYF